The sequence of this T cell receptor beta chain was determined in a study of T cell responses to AZD1222 COVID-19 vaccine. Study-wide points: Donor demographics were predominantly white British with a female majority; clonal diversity may be underestimated. With dominance at 160-218 and 743-854, vaccine-associated CD4 TCRs spanned spike.

Sequenced by immunoSEQ multiplex PCR; TCRdb stores in-frame clones only, minus some. In the table there are 150,000 to 160,000 clones, around nine tenths of which are singletons. Only one count was recorded for this clone. Its matching antigen is unknown. V was clipped by 0 bases and J by 4 bases, with 8 bases between them. The germline CDR1 and CDR2 sequences are SGHDN and FVKESK. This CDR3 has 14 residues. The V gene is TRBV14, the J gene TRBJ2-3, with D possibly being TRBD1 (5 bases). The specimen comprised peripheral blood, sampled 28 days after the second AZD1222 dose. The sequence derives from an adult who received the AZD1222 COVID-19 vaccine. CDR3 nucleotides: TGTGCCAGCAGCCAAGAGGGGCCGGCAGATACGCAGTATTTT. It codes for CASSQEGPADTQYF.